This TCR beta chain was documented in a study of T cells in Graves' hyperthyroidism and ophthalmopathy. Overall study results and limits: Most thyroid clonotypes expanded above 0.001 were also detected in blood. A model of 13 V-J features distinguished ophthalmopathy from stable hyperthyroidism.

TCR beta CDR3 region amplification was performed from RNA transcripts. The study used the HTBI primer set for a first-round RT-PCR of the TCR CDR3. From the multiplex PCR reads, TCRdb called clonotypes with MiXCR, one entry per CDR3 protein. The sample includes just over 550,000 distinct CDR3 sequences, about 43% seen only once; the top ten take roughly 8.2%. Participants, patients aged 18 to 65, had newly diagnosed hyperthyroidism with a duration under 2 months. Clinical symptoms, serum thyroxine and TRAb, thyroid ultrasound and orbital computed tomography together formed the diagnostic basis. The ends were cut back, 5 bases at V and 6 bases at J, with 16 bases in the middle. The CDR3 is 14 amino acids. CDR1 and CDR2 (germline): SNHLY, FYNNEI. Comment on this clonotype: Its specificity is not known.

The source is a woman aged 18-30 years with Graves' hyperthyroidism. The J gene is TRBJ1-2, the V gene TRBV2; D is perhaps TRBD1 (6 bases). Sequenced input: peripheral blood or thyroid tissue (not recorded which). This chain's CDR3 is CASSQRRRGDGYTF. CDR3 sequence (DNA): TGTGCCAGCAGTCAACGACGGAGGGGGGATGGCTACACCTTC.